The clone carrying this T cell receptor beta chain was picked up a small number of times. The data stem from a study of early T cells in non-severe SARS-CoV-2 infection. Study background: Bulk RNA from unsorted whole blood was sequenced; chains were unpaired.

Each single cDNA molecule received a unique molecular identifier. From the 5' RACE reads, TCRdb called clonotypes with MiXCR, one entry per CDR3 protein. This sample yields about 71,000 distinct CDR3 sequences, of which approximately 13% are seen a single time; less than 3.5% belongs to the top ten. This CDR3 is 15 amino acids long. The V segment lost 5 bases and the J segment 4 bases; nucleotides outside the gene matches: 6. Germline V gene lookup returns CDR1 KGHDR and CDR2 SFDVKD. This specimen was whole blood, taken at baseline. The clonotype originates from an adult who was a healthcare worker with PCR-confirmed SARS-CoV-2 infection or an uninfected control (not recorded which). V is TRBV24-1 and J is TRBJ2-1; 8 nucleotides align to TRBD1. The CDR3 is CATSVDRGLYNEQFF. CDR3 DNA: TGTGCCACCAGTGTCGACAGGGGCCTTTACAATGAGCAGTTCTTC.